This passage covers 26 T cell receptor beta chains from one sample sequenced in a study of blood T cell repertoires in COVID-19 (dated by TCRdb to 2018 to 2020). To prepare the library, the immunoSEQ multiplex PCR assay was applied. Drawn from immuneACCESS, this table holds only the in-frame rearrangements with V and J called that TCRdb kept. Clones are partly lost; checked studies trace under half to an unresolved V gene and leave the rest unexplained. The sample profile shows around 52,000 clones; around 83% of them were found once. The top ten hold about 5.2% of the sample. The sample consisted of peripheral blood. The source is a human donor in a cohort sampled during active COVID-19.

This chain uses TRBV5-1 with TRBJ2-3; 8 bases align to TRBD2. V lost 2 bases and J lost 3; bases outside the gene matches: 2. There are 14 residues in the CDR3. Germline V gene sequence: CDR1 SGHRS, CDR2 YFSETQ. CDR3 sequence: CASSLAGVTDTQYF. DNA for the CDR3: TGCGCCAGCAGCTTAGCGGGGGTTACAGATACGCAGTATTTT.

The rearrangement uses TRBV5-5 and TRBJ1-3; D uncertain. The CDR3 is made up of 15 amino acids. Germline V gene lookup returns CDR1 SGHKS and CDR2 YYEKEE (reference sequence). V lost 6 bases and J lost 0, with 13 bases in between. Here the CDR3 reads CASIVGLYSGNTIYF. CDR3 in DNA: TGTGCCAGCATAGTAGGACTATACTCTGGAAACACCATATATTTT.

J is TRBJ1-4 and V is TRBV14; D perhaps matches TRBD1 (5 bases). The germline V gene encodes CDR1 SGHDN and CDR2 FVKESK. Trimming left V 0 bases short and J 5 bases short, with 13 bases between. This CDR3 comprises 16 residues. This CDR3 reads CASSQDRAGGNEKLFF. The CDR3 DNA reads TGTGCCAGCAGCCAAGACAGGGCCGGGGGGAATGAAAAACTGTTTTTT.

The rearrangement links TRBV6-6 to TRBJ2-6; weak D call: TRBD1 (6 bases). Germline lookup yields CDR1 MNHNY and CDR2 SVGAGI (reference sequence). V lost 6 bases and J 0 bases, leaving 12 bases between the germline ends. There are 16 residues in the CDR3. Here the CDR3 reads CASRQQGISGANVLTF. The CDR3 DNA reads as TGTGCCAGCAGACAACAGGGAATCTCTGGGGCCAACGTCCTGACTTTC.

The CDR3 DNA follows: TGTGCCAGCAGCTTAACGCTTCGGCTAGCGGGAGTATACAGAGAGACCCAGTACTTC. Encoded protein: CASSLTLRLAGVYRETQYF. The chain recombines TRBV11-2 with TRBJ2-5; 10 positions agree with TRBD2. The V gene end was trimmed by 2 bases and the J gene end by 4 bases; junction bases not matched to a gene: 16. Germline-derived CDR1 and CDR2 are SGHAT and FQNNGV. The CDR3 contains 19 residues.

The rearrangement joins TRBV7-6 to TRBJ1-1; 8 bases fit TRBD1. Trimming took 3 bases from V and 5 from J; bases not matched to a gene: 8. Germline V gene sequence: CDR1 SGHVS, CDR2 FNYEAQ. This CDR3 spans 15 amino acids. The CDR3 loop is CASSLRTGRGTEAFF. The CDR3 coding sequence is TGTGCCAGCAGCTTGCGGACAGGGCGGGGGACTGAAGCTTTCTTT.

V usage is TRBV5-6 and J usage is TRBJ1-2; D gene ambiguous. The germline CDR1 and CDR2 sequences are SGHDT and YYEEEE. This CDR3 contains 14 residues. Trimming shortened V by 0 bases and J by 0 bases, and 6 bases separated the two germline ends. CDR3 DNA: TGTGCCAGCAGCTTGGGGCTGTCTAACTATGGCTACACCTTC. This gives the protein CASSLGLSNYGYTF.

This clone was detected only once. The rearrangement joins TRBV7-9 to TRBJ2-1; TRBD2 aligns across 8 bases. Germline trimming cut 0 bases from V and 14 bases from J; bases unmatched to any gene: 3. There are 12 residues in the CDR3. The V gene's germline CDR1 is SEHNR and CDR2 FQNEAQ (reference sequence). CDR3 region: CASSLAGLVEFF. For the CDR3, the DNA is TGTGCCAGCAGCTTAGCGGGACTAGTAGAGTTCTTC.

The V call is TRBV7-6, the J call TRBJ2-7; the D gene is possibly TRBD1 (6 bases). This CDR3 is 14 amino acids long. The germline V gene has CDR1 SGHVS and CDR2 FNYEAQ. Trimming removed 0 bases from V and 3 bases from J, with 9 bases in between. The CDR3 DNA follows: TGTGCCAGCAGCTTAGCAGGGGGAAGCTACGAGCAGTACTTC. It is translated as CASSLAGGSYEQYF.

The rearrangement joins TRBV7-8 to TRBJ2-6, with D uncertain. Germline-derived CDR1 and CDR2 are SGHVS and FQNEAQ. The length of the CDR3 is 14 residues. V was cut by 5 bases and J by 0 bases, with 5 bases left in between. CDR3 sequence (DNA): TGTGCCAGCAGCCCCCACTCTGGGGCCAACGTCCTGACTTTC. Translating gives CASSPHSGANVLTF.

This chain connects TRBV9 to TRBJ1-4; D is uncertain. The length of the CDR3 is 15 residues. V was clipped by 3 bases and J by 8 bases, with 17 bases between them. Germline CDR1 is SGDLS and CDR2 is YYNGEE. The CDR3 spells CASSANPGASEKLFF. The CDR3 DNA sequence: TGTGCCAGCAGCGCGAACCCGGGAGCAAGCGAAAAACTGTTTTTT. The variable domain in full, completed from reference TRBV9 and TRBJ1-4, reads DSGVTQTPKHLITATGQRVTLRCSPRSGDLSVYWYQQSLDQGLQFLIQYYNGEERAKGNILERFSAQQFPDLHSELNLSSLELGDSALYFCASSANPGASEKLFFGSGTQLSVL.

The V gene is TRBV2, the J gene TRBJ1-2, with D uncertain. The CDR3 consists of 13 residues. Germline assignment: CDR1 SNHLY and CDR2 FYNNEI. V shed 2 bases and J shed 4 bases, with 8 bases lying between them. The CDR3 DNA is TGTGCCAGCAGTGAAATACGGTCCTATGGCTACACCTTC. This codes for CASSEIRSYGYTF.

The chain recombines TRBV5-1 with TRBJ1-1; D is unresolved. In germline, CDR1 is SGHRS, CDR2 YFSETQ. This CDR3 has 11 residues. Trimming took off 2 bases at V and 7 bases at J, with 6 bases between the two ends. CDR3 coding DNA: TGCGCCAGCAGCTTTTCCAATGAAGCTTTCTTT. Its protein product is CASSFSNEAFF.

V usage is TRBV19 and J usage is TRBJ2-1; 9 positions match TRBD2. J gave up 3 bases and V 8 bases, and 11 bases lay outside the gene matches. Germline assignment: CDR1 LNHDA and CDR2 SQIVND (reference sequence). The CDR3 runs 16 residues. CDR3 loop: CASGTGAGGIYNEQFF. CDR3 coding DNA: TGTGCCAGTGGGACGGGAGCGGGGGGAATCTACAATGAGCAGTTCTTC.

The V call is TRBV9, the J call TRBJ2-3; TRBD2 matches at 14 bases. Looked up from germline, CDR1 is SGDLS and CDR2 is YYNGEE. V was pared by 4 bases and J by 1 base, with 14 bases of the junction left unmatched. The length of the CDR3 is 20 residues. The CDR3 nucleotides read TGTGCCAGCAGCCCAGGGACTAGCGGGGGCGTCGGGGGTCGCACAGATACGCAGTATTTT. Translation gives CASSPGTSGGVGGRTDTQYF.

The chain is built from TRBV4-1 and TRBJ2-7, with 8 positions matching TRBD1. Losses at the gene ends were 2 bases for V and 3 bases for J; bases not matched to a gene: 12. The germline V gene has CDR1 MGHRA and CDR2 YSYEKL. CDR3 size: 17 residues. This CDR3 is CASSQTNGQGADYEQYF. The CDR3 coding sequence is TGCGCCAGCAGCCAAACCAACGGGCAGGGGGCAGACTACGAGCAGTACTTC.

This chain joins TRBV6-5 and TRBJ1-1, with 10 bases that match TRBD1. CDR1 is MNHEY and CDR2 is SVGAGI in the germline V gene. The CDR3 extends over 12 amino acids. The V gene end was trimmed by 8 bases and the J gene end by 3 bases; junction bases not matched to a gene: 0. The CDR3 sequence: CASGTGDTEAFF. The CDR3 DNA sequence: TGTGCCAGCGGGACAGGGGACACTGAAGCTTTCTTT.

The chain carries TRBV4-1 and TRBJ1-4, with D possibly matching TRBD1 (5 bases). Per germline, CDR1 MGHRA and CDR2 YSYEKL. V dropped 0 bases and J dropped 8 bases, with 13 bases sitting between them. This CDR3 has 15 amino acids. CDR3 amino acids: CASSQDMAGWEKLFF. CDR3 DNA sequence: TGCGCCAGCAGCCAAGATATGGCAGGGTGGGAAAAACTGTTTTTT.

This clone was picked up many times. This chain connects TRBV7-8 to TRBJ1-2; D is possibly TRBD1 (5 bases). Germline CDR1 SGHVS, CDR2 FQNEAQ. CDR3 length: 12 residues. The ends were cut back, 5 bases at V and 8 bases at J, with 12 bases in the middle. The CDR3 DNA reads as TGTGCCAGCAGCCCAGACTGGGGCGGCTACACCTTC. Protein product: CASSPDWGGYTF.

This sequence joins TRBV7-9 and TRBJ1-4, with a weak D call TRBD1 (5 bases). The CDR3 sequence is 14 residues long. The V gene lost 0 bases and the J gene lost 3 bases, with 5 bases spanning the gap. Germline lookup yields CDR1 SEHNR and CDR2 FQNEAQ (reference sequence). CDR3 nucleotides: TGTGCCAGCAGCTTAGCCAGGGCTAATGAAAAACTGTTTTTT. It encodes CASSLARANEKLFF. The full variable domain, in which reference TRBV7-9 and TRBJ1-4 provide the parts outside the CDR3, is DTGVSQNPRHKITKRGQNVTFRCDPISEHNRLYWYRQTLGQGPEFLTYFQNEAQLEKSRLLSDRFSAERPKGSFSTLEIQRTEQGDSAMYLCASSLARANEKLFFGSGTQLSVL.

As to this clone: A read error may be the cause here, since a much bigger clone is one base away. The chain joins TRBV27 to TRBJ2-1; weak D call: TRBD2 (5 bases). V lost 5 bases, J lost 7 bases, and 15 bases lay in between. The germline gives CDR1 MNHEY, CDR2 SMNVEV (reference sequence). The CDR3 totals 14 residues. CDR3 sequence reads: CASSEERSRNEQFF. In DNA form, the CDR3 reads TGTGCCAGCAGTGAGGAGCGGAGTAGGAATGAGCAGTTCTTC.

Only one count was recorded for this clone. The gene calls are TRBV30 and TRBJ2-1; TRBD1 matches 10 bases. Unmatched junction bases numbered 6, after V lost 3 bases and J lost 4 bases. Looked up from germline, CDR1 is GTSNPN and CDR2 is SVGIG (reference sequence). The CDR3 loop spans 15 amino acids. In DNA form, the CDR3 reads TGTGCCTGGAGCGTAGGGACAGGGGCTTACAATGAGCAGTTCTTC. It specifies CAWSVGTGAYNEQFF.

CDR3 bases: TGCGCCAGCAGCTTGGGGCTAGCGGGGGGCCAGGTGACCCAGTACTTC. Translation gives CASSLGLAGGQVTQYF. The chain is built from TRBV5-1 and TRBJ2-5; TRBD2 aligns across 11 bases. This CDR3 spans 16 amino acids. Unmatched junction bases numbered 8, after V lost 0 bases and J lost 7 bases. The germline CDR1 and CDR2 sequences are SGHRS and YFSETQ.

The chain employs TRBV6-5 and TRBJ2-1, with 11 bases identical to TRBD2. The CDR3 is 16 residues long. The V segment lost 2 bases and the J segment 7 bases; nucleotides outside the gene matches: 7. Germline-derived CDR1 and CDR2 are MNHEY and SVGAGI. The CDR3 is CASSYRLASGGNEQFF. The CDR3 bases are TGTGCCAGCAGTTACCGTTTGGCTAGCGGGGGGAATGAGCAGTTCTTC.

The sample holds one count of this clone. This CDR3 is also generated by other DNA sequences in the sample. This chain links TRBV29-1 with TRBJ1-5; D is perhaps TRBD1 (6 bases). V lost 4 bases, J lost 7 bases, and 17 bases lay in between. Germline V gene lookup returns CDR1 SQVTM and CDR2 ANQGSEA. The CDR3 runs to 14 residues. The CDR3 bases are TGCAGCGTTGGATCGGGGGGGGCGGGCCAGCCCCAGCATTTT. It yields the protein CSVGSGGAGQPQHF.

The gene calls are TRBV2 and TRBJ2-1; 9 bases map to TRBD2. The CDR3 is 13 residues long. From germline, CDR1 is SNHLY and CDR2 FYNNEI. V shed 3 bases, J shed 9 bases, and the junction held 3 bases outside the gene matches. CDR3 amino acids: CASSEGLAGEQFF. The CDR3, as DNA: TGTGCCAGCAGTGAGGGACTAGCCGGTGAGCAGTTCTTC.